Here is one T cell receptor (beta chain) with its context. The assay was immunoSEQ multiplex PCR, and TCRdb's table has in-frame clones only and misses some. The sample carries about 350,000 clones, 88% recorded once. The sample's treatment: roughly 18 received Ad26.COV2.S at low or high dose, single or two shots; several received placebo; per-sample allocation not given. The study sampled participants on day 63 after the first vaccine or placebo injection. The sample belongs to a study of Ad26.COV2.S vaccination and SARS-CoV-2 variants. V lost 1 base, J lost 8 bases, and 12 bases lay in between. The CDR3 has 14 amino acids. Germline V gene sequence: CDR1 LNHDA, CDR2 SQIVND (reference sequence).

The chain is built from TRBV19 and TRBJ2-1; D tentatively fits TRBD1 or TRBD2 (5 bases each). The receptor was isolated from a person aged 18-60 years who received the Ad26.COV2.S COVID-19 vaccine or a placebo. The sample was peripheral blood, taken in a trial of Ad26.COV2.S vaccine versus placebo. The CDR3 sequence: CASSIGGAGDEQFF. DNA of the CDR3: TGTGCCAGTAGTATAGGTGGGGCCGGGGATGAGCAGTTCTTC.